This T cell receptor beta chain was recovered during a study of cytomegalovirus exposure and HLA in healthy donors. Study-wide points: Specific recognition of CMV antigens was confirmed in vitro for three chains (all CMV-associated).

Trimming cost V 4 bases and J 4 bases; bases outside gene matches: 6. The CDR3 is 14 residues long. In germline, CDR1 is SGHNT, CDR2 YYREEE (reference sequence). The study ran its PCR with 60 Vbeta and 13 Jbeta primers. Method: immunoSEQ multiplex PCR; TCRdb's copy keeps in-frame clones and lacks some. The repertoire holds around 120,000 clones, with about 80% as singletons. Notes on this clone: Its antigen is not identified.

Sequenced sample: PBMCs. The genes are TRBV5-4 and TRBJ1-2, with TRBD1 identical over 8 bases. The origin of this receptor is a female donor in good health and CMV-seropositive. CDR3 sequence (DNA): TGTGCCAGCAGCGCCCCAGGGGGCGGCTATGGCTACACCTTC. This encodes CASSAPGGGYGYTF.